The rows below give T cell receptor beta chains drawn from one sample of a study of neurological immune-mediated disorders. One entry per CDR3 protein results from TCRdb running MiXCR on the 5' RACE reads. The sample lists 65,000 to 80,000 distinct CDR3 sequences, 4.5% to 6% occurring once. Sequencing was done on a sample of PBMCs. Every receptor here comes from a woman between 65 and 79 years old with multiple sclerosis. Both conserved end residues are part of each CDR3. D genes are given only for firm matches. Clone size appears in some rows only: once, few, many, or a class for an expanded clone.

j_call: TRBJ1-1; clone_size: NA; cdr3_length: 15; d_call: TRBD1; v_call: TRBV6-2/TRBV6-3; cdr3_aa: CASRSRTGGQTEAFF; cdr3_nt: TGTGCCAGCAGGAGTCGGACAGGGGGCCAGACTGAAGCTTTCTTT
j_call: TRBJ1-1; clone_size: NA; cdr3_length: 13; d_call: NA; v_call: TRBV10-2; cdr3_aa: CASRQALNTEAFF; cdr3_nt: TGCGCCAGCCGGCAGGCCTTGAACACTGAAGCTTTCTTT
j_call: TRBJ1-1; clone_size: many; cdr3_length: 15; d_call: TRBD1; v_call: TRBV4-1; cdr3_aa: CASSQMGQKYTEAFF; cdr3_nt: TGCGCCAGCAGCCAGATGGGACAGAAGTACACTGAAGCTTTCTTT
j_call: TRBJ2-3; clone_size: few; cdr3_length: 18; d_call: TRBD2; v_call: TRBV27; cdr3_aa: CASSPQGLAISSTDTQYF; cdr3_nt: TGTGCCAGCAGTCCCCAGGGACTAGCCATTTCTAGCACAGATACGCAGTATTTT
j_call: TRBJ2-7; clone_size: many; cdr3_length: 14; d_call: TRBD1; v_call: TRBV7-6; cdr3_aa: CASSFGTGGYEQYF; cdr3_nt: TGTGCCAGCAGCTTTGGGACAGGGGGGTACGAGCAGTACTTC
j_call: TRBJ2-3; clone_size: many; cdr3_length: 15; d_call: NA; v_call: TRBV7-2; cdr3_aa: CASTVPGDSTDTQYF; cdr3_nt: TGTGCCAGCACCGTCCCGGGGGATAGCACAGATACGCAGTATTTT
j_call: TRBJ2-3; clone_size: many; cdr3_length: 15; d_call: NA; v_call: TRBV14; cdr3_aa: CASSPGPFSTDTQYF; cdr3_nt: TGTGCCAGCAGCCCAGGACCGTTTAGCACAGATACGCAGTATTTT
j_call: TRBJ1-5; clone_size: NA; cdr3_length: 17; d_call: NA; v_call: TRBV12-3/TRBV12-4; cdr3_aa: CASSFKDWGYSNQPQHF; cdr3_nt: TGTGCCAGCAGTTTTAAGGATTGGGGCTATAGCAATCAGCCCCAGCATTTT
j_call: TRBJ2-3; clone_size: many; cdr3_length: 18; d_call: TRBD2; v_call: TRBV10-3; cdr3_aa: CAIRGDSRLAGPGDTQYF; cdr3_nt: TGTGCCATCAGGGGGGACTCTCGGCTAGCGGGACCAGGGGATACGCAGTATTTT
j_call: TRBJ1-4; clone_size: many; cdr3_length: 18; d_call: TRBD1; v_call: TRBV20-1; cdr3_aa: CSALPNLRQGAGSEKLFF; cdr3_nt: TGCAGTGCCCTTCCCAACCTCCGACAGGGGGCAGGGAGTGAAAAACTGTTTTTT
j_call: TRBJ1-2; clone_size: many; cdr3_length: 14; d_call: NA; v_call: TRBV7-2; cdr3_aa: CASSSQPGPEENTF; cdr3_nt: TGTGCCAGCAGCTCCCAGCCGGGGCCCGAGGAAAACACCTTC
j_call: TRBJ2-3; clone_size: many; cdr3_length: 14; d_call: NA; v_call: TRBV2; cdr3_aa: CASSEALAPDTQYF; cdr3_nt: TGTGCCAGCAGTGAAGCCCTAGCCCCAGATACGCAGTATTTT
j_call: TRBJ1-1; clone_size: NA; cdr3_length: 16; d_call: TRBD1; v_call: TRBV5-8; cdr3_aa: CASSLGWYRGNTEAFF; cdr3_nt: TGTGCCAGCAGCTTGGGGTGGTACAGGGGAAACACTGAAGCTTTCTTT
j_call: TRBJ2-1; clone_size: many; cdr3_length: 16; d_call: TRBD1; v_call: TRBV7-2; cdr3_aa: CASSSDADRGGNEQFF; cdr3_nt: TGTGCCAGCAGCTCCGACGCGGACAGGGGAGGGAATGAGCAGTTCTTC
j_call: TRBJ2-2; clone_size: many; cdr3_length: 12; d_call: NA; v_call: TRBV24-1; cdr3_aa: CATQGGTGELFF; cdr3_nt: TGTGCCACCCAGGGGGGGACCGGGGAGCTGTTTTTT
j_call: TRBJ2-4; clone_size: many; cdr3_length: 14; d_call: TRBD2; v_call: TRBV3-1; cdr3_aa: CASSQGGIKNIQYF; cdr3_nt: TGTGCCAGCAGCCAGGGGGGGATCAAAAACATTCAGTACTTC
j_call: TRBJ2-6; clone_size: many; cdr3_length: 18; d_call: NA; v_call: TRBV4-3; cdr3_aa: CASSGRTMIFSGANVLTF; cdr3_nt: TGCGCCAGCAGCGGTCGGACAATGATATTTTCCGGGGCCAACGTCCTGACTTTC
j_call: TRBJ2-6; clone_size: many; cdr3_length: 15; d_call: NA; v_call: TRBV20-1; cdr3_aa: CSARDENRGANVLTF; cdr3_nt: TGCAGTGCTAGAGATGAGAACAGGGGGGCCAACGTCCTGACTTTC
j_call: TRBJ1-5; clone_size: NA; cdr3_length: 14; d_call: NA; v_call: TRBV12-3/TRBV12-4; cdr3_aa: CASSPGGGNQPQHF; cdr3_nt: TGTGCCAGCAGTCCCGGGGGGGGCAATCAGCCCCAGCATTTT
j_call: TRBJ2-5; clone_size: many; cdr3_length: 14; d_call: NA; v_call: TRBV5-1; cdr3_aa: CASSSGRDGETQYF; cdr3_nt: TGCGCCAGCAGCTCCGGCAGGGATGGGGAGACCCAGTACTTC
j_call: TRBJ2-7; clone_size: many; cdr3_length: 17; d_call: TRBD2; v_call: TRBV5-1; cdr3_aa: CASSLAELAGGYYEQYF; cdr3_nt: TGCGCCAGCAGCTTGGCCGAATTAGCGGGAGGGTACTACGAGCAGTACTTC
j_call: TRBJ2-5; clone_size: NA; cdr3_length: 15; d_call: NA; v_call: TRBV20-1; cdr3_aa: CSARPLGWRIETQYF; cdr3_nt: TGCAGTGCTAGACCCCTCGGCTGGCGGATTGAGACCCAGTACTTC
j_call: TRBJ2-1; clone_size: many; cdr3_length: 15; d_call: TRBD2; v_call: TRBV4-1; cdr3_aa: CASSRPGGTYNEQFF; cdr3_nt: TGCGCCAGCAGCCGCCCGGGGGGTACCTACAATGAGCAGTTCTTC
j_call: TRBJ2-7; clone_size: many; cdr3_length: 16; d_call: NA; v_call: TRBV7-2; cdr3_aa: CASSLGRDLDLYEQYF; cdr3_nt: TGTGCCAGCAGCCTTGGGCGGGACCTTGACTTGTACGAGCAGTACTTC
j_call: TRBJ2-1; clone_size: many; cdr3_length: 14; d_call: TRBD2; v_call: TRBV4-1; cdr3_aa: CASSQILAFGEQFF; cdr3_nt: TGCGCCAGCAGCCAAATACTAGCGTTTGGTGAGCAGTTCTTC
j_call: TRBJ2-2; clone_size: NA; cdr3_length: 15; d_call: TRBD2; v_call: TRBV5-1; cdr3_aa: CASSLDLADTGELFF; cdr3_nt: TGCGCCAGCAGCTTGGATCTAGCGGACACCGGGGAGCTGTTTTTT
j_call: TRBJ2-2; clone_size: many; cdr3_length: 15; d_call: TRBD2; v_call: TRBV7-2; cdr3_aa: CASSPRREVVGELFF; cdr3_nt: TGTGCCAGCAGCCCTCGTCGGGAGGTGGTCGGGGAGCTGTTTTTT
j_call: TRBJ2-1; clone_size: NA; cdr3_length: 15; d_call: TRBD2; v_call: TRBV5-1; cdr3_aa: CASSLLAGASNEQFF; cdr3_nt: TGCGCCAGCAGCTTATTAGCGGGAGCAAGCAATGAGCAGTTCTTC
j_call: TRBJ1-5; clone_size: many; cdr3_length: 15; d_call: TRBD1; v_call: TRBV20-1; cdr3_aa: CSARGTGPVNQPQHF; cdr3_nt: TGCAGTGCTAGAGGGACAGGGCCAGTCAATCAGCCCCAGCATTTT